This TCR beta chain was captured in a study of T cells in Graves' hyperthyroidism and ophthalmopathy. This clonotype came up a few times. RNA transcripts were the template for amplifying TCR beta CDR3 regions. Researchers ran a first-round RT-PCR on the TCR CDR3 using the HTBI primer set. From the multiplex PCR reads, TCRdb called clonotypes with MiXCR, one entry per CDR3 protein. Of more than 550,000 distinct CDR3 sequences in the sample, over 40% are singletons; the top ten hold less than 9%. Sequenced sample: peripheral blood or thyroid tissue (not recorded which). This clonotype was sampled from an adult man with Graves' disease, either hyperthyroidism or ophthalmopathy (not recorded which).

CDR3 DNA: TGCAGCGTTGAAGGGTCCAGGGTTTCCACCTACGAGCAGTACTTC. It codes for CSVEGSRVSTYEQYF. The chain employs TRBV29-1 and TRBJ2-7; D possibly corresponds to TRBD1 (5 bases). The CDR3 runs to 15 residues. Trimming took 1 base from V and 2 from J, leaving 15 bases between them. CDR1 is SQVTM and CDR2 is ANQGSEA in the germline V gene.